This T cell receptor (beta chain) emerged from a study of blood T cells in healthy people across ages. Overall study findings and caveats: It was found that TCR beta diversity correlated strongly with the percentage of naive T cells. Diversity figures derived from one million T cells were judged to underestimate the true value.

Trimming pared 4 bases from V and 7 bases from J, leaving 20 bases between. CDR1 is KGHSH and CDR2 is LQKENI in the germline V gene. This CDR3 spans 16 amino acids. Alongside a J-beta primer mix, a sample-barcoded 5' primer served in a second PCR lasting roughly 7 to 12 cycles. Researchers report that each sample yielded at least 3 million CDR3-containing paired-end reads. One entry per CDR3 protein results from TCRdb running MiXCR on the 5' RACE reads. The sample carries 1.5 million to 2 million distinct CDR3 sequences, 40% to 55% recorded once. The table lists this clonotype with a count of one. Its target is not known.

The sequenced material came from blood. This chain connects TRBV18 to TRBJ2-1; possibly TRBD2 for D (6 bases). This sequence was found in a middle-aged woman in good health. The CDR3 DNA sequence: TGTGCCAGCTCACTCCTCGGAGGGATCATACGGAATGAGCAGTTCTTC. It translates to CASSLLGGIIRNEQFF.